Below, 3 T cell receptor beta chains from the same sample are listed, as sequenced in a study of cytomegalovirus exposure and HLA in healthy donors. The primer mix had 60 Vbeta and 13 Jbeta primers. Clones were read by immunoSEQ multiplex PCR, and TCRdb kept only the in-frame ones, dropping some. This sample yields 100,000 to 150,000 clones, of which around 77% are seen a single time; more than 4% belongs to the top ten. Sequences were obtained from PBMCs. The receptors here all came from a male donor in good health and CMV-seropositive.

The chain combines TRBV28 with TRBJ2-1; D possibly corresponds to TRBD2 (5 bases). The germline V gene encodes CDR1 MDHEN and CDR2 SYDVKM. The CDR3 covers 14 residues. The V end lost 3 bases, the J end lost 5 bases, and 11 bases lay between the germline ends. The CDR3 DNA is TGTGCCAGCAGTTTGGTCGGGGAAAACAATGAGCAGTTCTTC. The encoded protein is CASSLVGENNEQFF.

In this sample, this clone turned up once. The chain has TRBV7-8 and TRBJ2-7, with 10 bases that match TRBD2. In germline, CDR1 is SGHVS, CDR2 FQNEAQ. The J segment lost 4 bases and the V segment lost 2 bases, leaving 2 bases of the junction unmatched. CDR3 length: 14 residues. DNA of the CDR3: TGTGCCAGCAGCTTACGGACTAGCGGATACGAGCAGTACTTC. It encodes CASSLRTSGYEQYF.

This chain links TRBV19 with TRBJ1-4; the D is unclear. Between the trimmed V and J ends, which lost 3 bases and 8 bases, there was a span of 13 bases. The V gene's germline CDR1 is LNHDA and CDR2 SQIVND (reference sequence). CDR3 length: 14 amino acids. CDR3 amino acids: CASSISRREEKLFF. In nucleotides, the CDR3 is TGTGCCAGTAGTATTTCCCGACGGGAAGAAAAACTGTTTTTT.